This entry lists 9 T cell receptor beta chains sequenced from one sample in a study of T cell repertoires in cytomegalovirus infection. TCRdb processed the reads anew with MiXCR; each CDR3 protein has one entry. Of around 450,000 distinct CDR3 sequences detected, 10% to 12% appear once; the ten largest clones hold roughly a tenth. Sequenced: PBMCs. Source of these receptors: a human donor in good health (CMV status not recorded). Some clones in this sample may be carry-over from other donors' samples.

In its sample, this clonotype was seen a few times. The chain is built from TRBV7-9 and TRBJ2-3, with D possibly TRBD2 on 5 matching bases. Germline CDR1 and CDR2: SEHNR and FQNEAQ (reference sequence). V dropped 5 bases and J dropped 2 bases, with 20 bases sitting between them. The CDR3 is 17 residues long. CDR3 in DNA: TGTGCCAGCAGCCCCCGCCCGGCTAGCAGATACACAGATACGCAGTATTTT. Encoded protein: CASSPRPASRYTDTQYF.

The chain couples TRBV10-3 to TRBJ1-6; no reliable D call. CDR3 length: 13 amino acids. Trimming cost V 3 bases and J 8 bases, with 8 bases left between them. The germline gives CDR1 ENHRY, CDR2 SYGVKD. The CDR3 sequence is CAISDVGDSPLHF. The CDR3 nucleotides read TGTGCCATCAGTGACGTTGGGGATTCACCCCTCCACTTT.

This clonotype was observed at least ten times. The chain has TRBV5-4 and TRBJ2-2, with 10 bases identical to TRBD2. CDR3 length equals 15 residues. Trimming cost V 5 bases and J 10 bases; bases outside gene matches: 11. Germline V CDR1 and CDR2: SGHNT, YYREEE (reference sequence). CDR3 loop: CASSRTSGASEELFF. Written as DNA, the CDR3 is TGTGCCAGCAGTCGAACTAGCGGGGCCTCCGAGGAGCTGTTTTTT.

This clonotype was picked up many times. The CDR3 DNA follows: TGTGCCAGCAGTTACACAGGATCAGTGCCTAACTATGGCTACACCTTC. It yields the protein CASSYTGSVPNYGYTF. V gene TRBV6-5 combines with J gene TRBJ1-2; TRBD1 is a possible D gene (5 bases). V was cut by 2 bases and J by 0 bases, with 13 bases left in between. The germline CDR1 and CDR2 sequences are MNHEY and SVGAGI. The CDR3 is 16 amino acids.

Turning to this clonotype: One base away lies a much larger clone, so this may be a sequencing read error. CDR3 loop: CASRLSGGASGDTQYF. The DNA of the CDR3 is TGTGCCAGCAGGTTAAGTGGGGGAGCCTCGGGGGATACGCAGTATTTT. The chain joins TRBV27 to TRBJ2-3; D is tentatively TRBD1 or TRBD2 (5 bases each). The CDR3 loop spans 16 amino acids. Germline values: CDR1 MNHEY, CDR2 SMNVEV (reference sequence). V shed 6 bases and J shed 6 bases, with 22 bases lying between them.

The table lists this clonotype with a few counts. J is TRBJ2-3 and V is TRBV3-1; maybe TRBD1 (5 bases). Germline lookup yields CDR1 LGHDT and CDR2 YNNKEL (reference sequence). CDR3 length equals 15 residues. V was pared by 2 bases and J by 0 bases, with 9 bases between. The CDR3 nucleotides are TGTGCCAGCAGCCAAAAGGGGCAGAGCACAGATACGCAGTATTTT. This codes for CASSQKGQSTDTQYF.

V gene TRBV20-1 combines with J gene TRBJ1-1, with D maybe TRBD1 (5 bases). This CDR3 region has 14 residues. The V end lost 3 bases, the J end lost 5 bases, and 16 bases lay between the germline ends. Per germline, CDR1 DFQATT and CDR2 SNEGSKA (reference sequence). CDR3 sequence (DNA): TGCAGTGCTAGTGACAGAGGGGTCGGAACTGAAGCTTTCTTT. The encoded protein is CSASDRGVGTEAFF.

This clonotype was seen many times. V and J are TRBV5-5 and TRBJ2-7; TRBD1 matches 9 bases. Germline CDR1 and CDR2: SGHKS and YYEKEE (reference sequence). Trimming took 3 bases from V and 5 from J; bases not matched to a gene: 9. This CDR3 is built from 15 residues. The CDR3 sequence is CASSSPRDRVHEQYF. The CDR3 DNA follows: TGTGCCAGCAGCTCTCCTCGGGACAGGGTCCACGAGCAGTACTTC.

This clonotype was counted ten times or more. This chain uses TRBV7-2 with TRBJ2-7; no clear D gene. Between the trimmed V and J ends, which lost 3 bases and 2 bases, there was a span of 8 bases. CDR1 is SGHTA, CDR2 FQGNSA, per germline. The CDR3 loop spans 13 amino acids. The CDR3 sequence is CASSLTHAYEQYF. Here the CDR3 DNA reads TGTGCCAGCAGCTTGACCCACGCCTACGAGCAGTACTTC.